Listed here are 30 T cell receptor beta chains from one sample, sequenced in a study of T cell responses to AZD1222 COVID-19 vaccine. Here immunoSEQ multiplex PCR was the method, and the copy in TCRdb shows in-frame clones only, minus some. The repertoire holds 120,000 to 150,000 clones, with 75% to 85% as singletons. This specimen consisted of peripheral blood, obtained on day 0 of MenACWY control vaccination. The receptors come from an adult in good health.

The chain combines TRBV6-5 with TRBJ2-7; possibly TRBD2 for D (6 bases). Trimming pared 0 bases from V and 3 bases from J, leaving 12 bases between. The length of the CDR3 is 15 residues. Germline CDR1 and CDR2: MNHEY and SVGAGI. The CDR3 coding sequence is TGTGCCAGCAGTTACTCGCGGGGTAAAGGCTACGAGCAGTACTTC. Encoded protein: CASSYSRGKGYEQYF.

This chain joins TRBV19 and TRBJ1-5, with D perhaps TRBD1 (5 bases). The germline CDR1 and CDR2 sequences are LNHDA and SQIVND (reference sequence). The CDR3 has 16 amino acids. V was clipped by 3 bases and J by 0 bases, with 12 bases between them. The CDR3 nucleotides are TGTGCCAGTAGTATCGGCAGGGCCTATAGCAATCAGCCCCAGCATTTT. As protein: CASSIGRAYSNQPQHF. The whole variable domain, remainder taken from reference TRBV19 and TRBJ1-5, is DGGITQSPKYLFRKEGQNVTLSCEQNLNHDAMYWYRQDPGQGLRLIYYSQIVNDFQKGDIAEGYSVSREKKESFPLTVTSAQKNPTAFYLCASSIGRAYSNQPQHFGDGTRLSIL.

The rearrangement uses TRBV13 and TRBJ2-7; D unresolved. The V and J ends lost 2 bases and 6 bases respectively, with 8 bases between them. From germline, CDR1 is PRHDT and CDR2 FYEKMQ (reference sequence). The CDR3 loop spans 12 amino acids. The CDR3 DNA reads TGTGCCAGCAGCTTAATGGCGCGCGAGCAGTACTTC. It yields the protein CASSLMAREQYF.

The chain joins TRBV25-1 to TRBJ2-1; 7 positions match TRBD1. V trimming: 2 bases; J trimming: 10 bases; junction bases outside the gene matches: 5. Germline loops: CDR1 MGHDK, CDR2 SYGVNS. The length of the CDR3 is 13 residues. In DNA form, the CDR3 reads TGTGCCAGCAGTGAAGTAGGGGGCAGGGAGCAGTTCTTC. Its translation is CASSEVGGREQFF.

J is TRBJ2-1 and V is TRBV27, with 7 bases identical to TRBD2. Germline lookup yields CDR1 MNHEY and CDR2 SMNVEV (reference sequence). This CDR3 is 14 amino acids long. Germline trimming cut 5 bases from V and 4 bases from J; bases unmatched to any gene: 5. CDR3 sequence reads: CASSPGGGYNEQFF. CDR3 sequence (DNA): TGTGCCAGCAGTCCCGGCGGGGGATACAATGAGCAGTTCTTC.

The chain combines TRBV4-1 with TRBJ1-5; 7 nucleotides align to TRBD1. Germline-derived CDR1 and CDR2 are MGHRA and YSYEKL. CDR3 length: 15 amino acids. Trimming cost V 4 bases and J 3 bases; bases outside gene matches: 6. The CDR3 DNA reads as TGCGCCAGCAGCCCCGAGACAGGGTTCAATCAGCCCCAGCATTTT. Translating it yields CASSPETGFNQPQHF.

The chain recombines TRBV6-1 with TRBJ1-1; D is possibly TRBD1 (5 bases). V lost 2 bases, J lost 5 bases, and 12 bases lay in between. Per the germline V gene, CDR1 is MNHNS and CDR2 is SASEGT. The CDR3 runs to 14 residues. The CDR3 region is CASSEKGPQTEAFF. The CDR3 nucleotides read TGTGCCAGCAGTGAAAAGGGACCTCAAACTGAAGCTTTCTTT.

The chain carries TRBV19 and TRBJ2-2; possibly TRBD2 for D (6 bases). Germline CDR1 is LNHDA and CDR2 is SQIVND (reference sequence). This CDR3 has 14 residues. V was cut by 6 bases and J by 0 bases, with 8 bases left in between. In nucleotides, the CDR3 is TGTGCCAGTAGCCGGGACTCGAACACCGGGGAGCTGTTTTTT. Its protein is CASSRDSNTGELFF.

Concerning this clone: One end of the junction fails to match germline, which may point to a read error. CDR3 bases: TGTGCCAGCAGTTTAGATACAGGGACTATCTTT. Residues: CASSLDTGTIF. The chain is built from TRBV12-3 or TRBV12-4 and TRBJ1-1; D perhaps matches TRBD1 (6 bases). The CDR3 has 11 residues.

This chain uses TRBV19 with TRBJ1-5; tentatively, D is TRBD1 (5 bases). The CDR3 sequence is 14 residues long. CDR1 and CDR2 (germline): LNHDA, SQIVND (reference sequence). Trimming stripped 6 bases from V and 3 bases from J, with 12 bases between. As DNA, the CDR3 is TGTGCCAGTAGACTCACAGGTTTCAATCAGCCCCAGCATTTT. This codes for CASRLTGFNQPQHF.

This rearrangement joins TRBV11-2 to TRBJ1-4; 7 nucleotides align to TRBD1. V lost 1 base to trimming and J lost 8 bases; unmatched junction nucleotides: 13. There are 17 residues in the CDR3. The germline V gene has CDR1 SGHAT and CDR2 FQNNGV. CDR3 bases: TGTGCCAGCAGCTTAGGCGGGGGCAGGGGGATACAAGAAAAACTGTTTTTT. Translated: CASSLGGGRGIQEKLFF.

This clone came up a few times. The chain uses TRBV2 and TRBJ1-2, with D perhaps TRBD1 (5 bases). Germline V gene data show CDR1 as SNHLY and CDR2 as FYNNEI. V lost 4 bases and J 4 bases, leaving 22 bases between the germline ends. The CDR3 is 17 amino acids. CDR3 nucleotides: TGTGCCAGCAGTGGTGGTCGGGGAGCCAAGGGGACCTATGGCTACACCTTC. It translates to CASSGGRGAKGTYGYTF.

The CDR3 region has the DNA TGTGCCAGCAGTCCTGGCGGCCTAAGCACAGATACGCAGTATTTT. It encodes CASSPGGLSTDTQYF. The J gene is TRBJ2-3, the V gene TRBV2; no reliable D call. Germline V gives CDR1 SNHLY, CDR2 FYNNEI. The CDR3 loop spans 15 amino acids. The germline V and J ends were trimmed by 5 bases and 0 bases, with 12 bases remaining between them.

The chain combines TRBV6-5 with TRBJ1-1; D call uncertain. The V gene's germline CDR1 is MNHEY and CDR2 SVGAGI. This CDR3 comprises 16 residues. V shed 0 bases and J shed 7 bases, with 18 bases lying between them. For the CDR3, the DNA is TGTGCCAGCAGTTACTCGTCCGCCCAAACAAGCGATGAAGCTTTCTTT. This sequence encodes CASSYSSAQTSDEAFF.

The chain employs TRBV6-5 and TRBJ2-1; TRBD2 matches at 12 bases. CDR3 length: 15 amino acids. The germline CDR1 and CDR2 sequences are MNHEY and SVGAGI. With 6 bases clipped from V and 5 bases from J, the junction kept 5 bases outside the gene matches. CDR3 DNA sequence: TGTGCCAGCAGGCCCACTAGCGGGGGGAACAATGAGCAGTTCTTC. Translating gives CASRPTSGGNNEQFF.

V and J are TRBV6-5 and TRBJ2-3; TRBD2 is a possible D gene (6 bases). Germline CDR1 is MNHEY and CDR2 is SVGAGI. CDR3 length: 14 amino acids. V shed 2 bases and J shed 8 bases, with 14 bases lying between them. The CDR3 reads CASSYAAGYSTQYF. CDR3 in DNA: TGTGCCAGCAGTTACGCGGCGGGGTATAGTACGCAGTATTTT.

The J gene is TRBJ2-5, the V gene TRBV9; D could derive from TRBD1 or TRBD2 (6 bases each). The V end lost 2 bases, the J end lost 4 bases, and 12 bases lay between the germline ends. The germline CDR1 and CDR2 sequences are SGDLS and YYNGEE. The CDR3 extends over 14 amino acids. CDR3: CASSVEGGGETQYF. CDR3 DNA: TGTGCCAGCAGCGTGGAGGGGGGTGGAGAGACCCAGTACTTC.

The chain has TRBV10-1 and TRBJ2-7, with 8 bases that match TRBD2. Germline V gene data show CDR1 as WNHNN and CDR2 as SYGVQD (reference sequence). J gave up 7 bases and V 2 bases, and 4 bases lay outside the gene matches. This CDR3 contains 13 residues. The CDR3 is CASSERPGGEQYF. CDR3 in DNA: TGCGCCAGCAGTGAGCGGCCGGGAGGGGAGCAGTACTTC.

The rearrangement joins TRBV3-1 (or the pseudogene TRBV3-2) to TRBJ1-3; D uncertain. The CDR3 covers 17 residues. The V and J ends lost 0 bases and 0 bases respectively, with 12 bases between them. The germline gives CDR1 LGHDT, CDR2 YNNKEL (reference sequence). The CDR3 loop is CASSQDALAVSGNTIYF. CDR3 sequence (DNA): TGTGCCAGCAGCCAAGATGCCCTAGCAGTCTCTGGAAACACCATATATTTT.

The rearrangement uses TRBV28 and TRBJ2-1; D may be TRBD2 (5 bases). V was clipped by 3 bases and J by 1 base, with 7 bases between them. The CDR3 runs to 14 residues. The germline gives CDR1 MDHEN, CDR2 SYDVKM. For the CDR3, the DNA is TGTGCCAGCAGTTTGAGGGCTTCCTACAATGAGCAGTTCTTC. Translation gives CASSLRASYNEQFF.

This clone was seen a few times. V and J are TRBV14 and TRBJ2-7, with 7 bases matching TRBD1. J was trimmed by 2 bases and V by 4 bases; bases with no gene match: 8. The CDR3 is made up of 15 amino acids. The germline V gene has CDR1 SGHDN and CDR2 FVKESK. Here the CDR3 reads CASSPDREGTYEQYV. The CDR3 nucleotides read TGTGCCAGCAGCCCAGACAGGGAAGGAACCTACGAGCAGTACGTC.

The genes are TRBV24-1 and TRBJ2-1; D possibly uses TRBD1 or TRBD2 (5 bases each). V lost 3 bases, J lost 12 bases, and 17 bases lay in between. The CDR3 sequence is 14 residues long. From germline, CDR1 is KGHDR and CDR2 SFDVKD. The CDR3 DNA reads as TGTGCCACCAGTGATCCCGGGACCGCCCTCGGGCAGTTCTTC. As protein: CATSDPGTALGQFF.

The CDR3 region is CASSTGGRFESSAGELFF. The CDR3 coding sequence is TGTGCCAGCAGCACAGGGGGCCGGTTCGAAAGTTCGGCCGGGGAGCTGTTTTTT. The chain is built from TRBV9 and TRBJ2-2; 9 bases align to TRBD1. CDR3 length: 18 amino acids. The V gene end was trimmed by 4 bases and the J gene end by 6 bases; junction bases not matched to a gene: 16. The germline V gene has CDR1 SGDLS and CDR2 YYNGEE.

This clone was found once. The chain combines TRBV19 with TRBJ2-3, with D perhaps assigned TRBD1 or TRBD2 (7 bases each). CDR1 and CDR2 (germline): LNHDA, SQIVND (reference sequence). V lost 5 bases to trimming and J lost 5 bases, with 14 bases between them. The CDR3 is 14 amino acids. CDR3 sequence (DNA): TGTGCCAGTAGTCCTCAGGGGGGGCTAGATACGCAGTATTTT. Translation gives CASSPQGGLDTQYF. The full variable domain, with the rest looked up from reference TRBV19 and TRBJ2-3, is DGGITQSPKYLFRKEGQNVTLSCEQNLNHDAMYWYRQDPGQGLRLIYYSQIVNDFQKGDIAEGYSVSREKKESFPLTVTSAQKNPTAFYLCASSPQGGLDTQYFGPGTRLTVL.

The chain employs TRBV19 and TRBJ2-1; possible D gene TRBD1, 6 bases. In germline, CDR1 is LNHDA, CDR2 SQIVND (reference sequence). Deletions cut 4 bases from V and 0 bases from J, with 13 bases between. This CDR3 has 16 amino acids. CDR3 bases: TGTGCCAGTAGTACCCGACAGGCCAGCTCCTACAATGAGCAGTTCTTC. Translating it yields CASSTRQASSYNEQFF.

CDR3 in DNA: TGTGCCAGCAGCCAGACTAGCGGGGGGACCAGTACGCAGTATTTT. Protein: CASSQTSGGTSTQYF. V usage is TRBV3-1 (or the pseudogene TRBV3-2) and J usage is TRBJ2-3, with 13 bases fitting TRBD2. The V gene end was trimmed by 3 bases and the J gene end by 8 bases; junction bases not matched to a gene: 5. This CDR3 has 15 amino acids. Germline CDR1 reads LGHDT; CDR2 reads YNNKEL (reference sequence).

The chain has TRBV14 and TRBJ1-4; TRBD1 might be the D (6 bases). V was trimmed by 0 bases and J by 5 bases, leaving 13 bases between them. The CDR3 is 16 residues long. Germline V gene lookup returns CDR1 SGHDN and CDR2 FVKESK. The CDR3 nucleotides are TGTGCCAGCAGCCAAGATGGGGGGCGCAGAAATGAAAAACTGTTTTTT. Translation gives CASSQDGGRRNEKLFF.

The chain carries TRBV18 and TRBJ2-1; 8 bases are shared with TRBD1. This CDR3 contains 14 residues. Trimming took 1 base from V and 8 from J; bases not matched to a gene: 4. Germline-derived CDR1 and CDR2 are KGHSH and LQKENI. DNA for the CDR3: TGTGCCAGCTCACCACGTCAGGGGGCCGATGAGCAGTTCTTC. Its translation: CASSPRQGADEQFF.

The CDR3 reads CASSGGGAVNIQYF. CDR3 DNA: TGTGCCAGCAGCGGCGGGGGGGCGGTTAACATTCAGTACTTC. The chain is built from TRBV2 and TRBJ2-4, with 9 nucleotides matching TRBD2. V shed 6 bases, J shed 7 bases, and the junction held 7 bases outside the gene matches. From germline, CDR1 is SNHLY and CDR2 FYNNEI. This CDR3 is built from 14 residues.

The genes are TRBV12-5 and TRBJ2-1; 7 nucleotides align to TRBD1. Germline loops: CDR1 LGHNT, CDR2 FRNRAP. The ends lost 1 base at V and 4 bases at J; junction bases unmatched: 1. The CDR3 consists of 14 residues. Here the CDR3 DNA reads TGTGCTAGTGGTTTGGGACAGGGTTACAATGAGCAGTTCTTC. It encodes CASGLGQGYNEQFF.